This entry concerns a single T cell receptor beta chain. Original handling: Reference gene primer amplification gave nucleated cell count estimates. Sequenced by immunoSEQ multiplex PCR; TCRdb stores in-frame clones only, minus some. The DNA gave D and trimming, while V, J and clone size come from that table. Of roughly 80,000 clones in the sample, roughly four fifths are singletons; the top ten hold approximately 10%. This CDR3 is 15 amino acids long. Trimming took off 4 bases at V and 1 base at J, with 12 bases between the two ends. Germline assignment: CDR1 KGHDR and CDR2 SFDVKD. The data originate from a study of blood T cell repertoires in COVID-19. Study background: Sites across the United States, Italy and Spain contributed samples from acute and convalescent COVID-19. Sources were T cells, B-cell-depleted T cells, or PBMCs; the material itself was cDNA or gDNA.

The V call is TRBV24-1, the J call TRBJ1-1, with D perhaps TRBD1 (5 bases). This sequence originates from a man in his fifties with acute or convalescent COVID-19. The sample consisted of peripheral blood. The CDR3 sequence is CATSDSRDGNTEAFF. Written as DNA, the CDR3 is TGTGCCACCAGTGACTCGCGGGACGGGAACACTGAAGCTTTCTTT.